Following are 5 T cell receptor beta chains from one sample sequenced in a study of vaccination effects on CD4 cells after COVID-19. No antigens are known for them. Produced via immunoSEQ multiplex PCR; TCRdb's table is partial and in-frame only. The data contain tens of thousands of clones, around 79% of them singletons. Sequencing in the ViraFEST assay came after antigen-specific CD4+ T cells had been expanded with viral peptide pools, which were used to stimulate PBMC. Subsequent to a culture period of about ten days, CD4+ T cells were isolated. All vaccine recipients tested negative for nucleocapsid antibodies and had never contracted SARS-CoV-2 infection. The input for sequencing was CD4+ T cells from PBMCs cultured with HCoV-NL63 spike peptides, taken before COVID-19 vaccination. The receptors here all came from a human donor who received a COVID-19 vaccine.

This sequence joins TRBV11-2 and TRBJ1-1; D unclear. V was clipped by 5 bases and J by 4 bases, with 11 bases between them. The CDR3 contains 13 residues. Germline assignment: CDR1 SGHAT and CDR2 FQNNGV. The CDR3 reads CASSPIGSTEAFF. CDR3 nucleotides: TGTGCCAGCAGCCCGATTGGAAGCACTGAAGCTTTCTTT.

This clone was recorded once. The chain is built from TRBV6-2 or TRBV6-3 and TRBJ2-7; no definite D call. The CDR3 length is 11 residues. Germline V gene sequence: CDR1 MNHEY, CDR2 SVGEGT. Trimming cost V 4 bases and J 3 bases, with 4 bases left between them. In DNA form, the CDR3 reads TGTGCCAGCAGTTCCTTCTACGAGCAGTACGTC. Amino acid sequence: CASSSFYEQYV.

V usage is TRBV12-3 or TRBV12-4 and J usage is TRBJ2-7; D gene ambiguous. V was shortened by 3 bases and J by 6 bases, with 12 bases between the two germline ends. The length of the CDR3 is 13 residues. The CDR3 here is CASSLSPSSEQYV. CDR3 nucleotide sequence: TGTGCCAGCAGTTTGTCCCCCTCATCCGAGCAGTACGTC.

The rearrangement uses TRBV7-2 and TRBJ2-1; D tentatively fits TRBD1 or TRBD2 (7 bases each). CDR3 length: 16 amino acids. V was pared by 6 bases and J by 0 bases, with 15 bases between. Germline V gives CDR1 SGHTA, CDR2 FQGNSA. CDR3: CASRPDRTSSYNEQFF. DNA of the CDR3: TGTGCCAGCAGGCCGGACAGGACTAGCTCCTACAATGAGCAGTTCTTC. The whole variable domain, remainder taken from reference TRBV7-2 and TRBJ2-1, is GAGVSQSPSNKVTEKGKDVELRCDPISGHTALYWYRQSLGQGLEFLIYFQGNSAPDKSGLPSDRFSAERTGGSVSTLTIQRTQQEDSAVYLCASRPDRTSSYNEQFFGPGTRLTVL.

V usage is TRBV18 and J usage is TRBJ1-5; D unresolved. CDR1 and CDR2 (germline): KGHSH, LQKENI. V shed 4 bases and J shed 2 bases, with 9 bases lying between them. The CDR3 runs to 14 residues. CDR3: CASSQEGGNQPQHF. CDR3 nucleotides: TGTGCCAGCTCACAGGAGGGAGGCAATCAGCCCCAGCATTTT.